This T cell receptor (beta chain) was sequenced for a study of blood T cell repertoires in COVID-19. Study overall: Both acute and convalescent COVID-19 samples were obtained from the United States, Italy and Spain. Nucleic acid was either cDNA or gDNA, and it came from T cells, B-cell-depleted T cells, or PBMCs.

Germline values: CDR1 ENHRY, CDR2 SYGVKD. The ends were cut back, 3 bases at V and 2 bases at J, with 9 bases in the middle. The CDR3 spans 14 residues. In the original workflow: By means of reference gene primer amplification, nucleated cell counts were estimated. Repertoires were generated with immunoSEQ multiplex PCR, while TCRdb's copy carries only in-frame clones and drops some. From that table come the V and J calls and clone size; the DNA was used to work out D and trimming. The sample shows around 300,000 clones, roughly 89% of them seen only once. This receptor was identified in a woman under 40 with active or convalescent COVID-19. Sequencing was carried out using peripheral blood. The chain recombines TRBV10-3 with TRBJ2-3, with D uncertain. The CDR3 region has the DNA TGTGCCATCAGTGATTTCACAAACACAGATACGCAGTATTTT. The encoded protein is CAISDFTNTDTQYF.